This is a list of T cell receptor beta chains from one sample in a study of CD8+CD57+ T cells in acquired aplastic anemia. TCRdb passed the reads through MiXCR, listing each CDR3 protein once. The sample records just over 450,000 distinct CDR3 sequences, roughly a third being singletons. The material sequenced was sorted CD4+, CD8+, or CD8+CD57+ T cells (not recorded which) from PBMCs. The receptor source for this set is a human donor with aplastic anemia. Each CDR3 is given with its conserved first and last residue. The D gene is left open where the match is weak. Not every row has a clone size; where given, it reads once, few, many or a size class.

CDR3 DNA: TGCGCCAGCAGTGCGGCTAGCGGGAGGACAGATACGCAGTATTTT; CDR3 protein: CASSAASGRTDTQYF; J gene: TRBJ2-3; V gene: TRBV10-2; D gene: TRBD2; CDR3 length: 15; clone size: .
CDR3 DNA: TGCAGTGCTAGAGGGGGACAGCTAAACACTGAAGCTTTCTTT; CDR3 protein: CSARGGQLNTEAFF; J gene: TRBJ1-1; V gene: TRBV20-1; D gene: TRBD1; CDR3 length: 14; clone size: .
CDR3 DNA: TGTGCCATCAGTGAGGATGGTCAGGGGGCTCAGCCCCAGCATTTT; CDR3 protein: CAISEDGQGAQPQHF; J gene: TRBJ1-5; V gene: TRBV10-3; D gene: TRBD1; CDR3 length: 15; clone size: many
CDR3 DNA: TGTGCCAGCAGCCTATCGTTGTCAGGGGAGGAGACCCAGTACTTC; CDR3 protein: CASSLSLSGEETQYF; J gene: TRBJ2-5; V gene: TRBV7-6; D gene: .; CDR3 length: 15; clone size: .
CDR3 DNA: TGTGCCAGCAGCTTGAGCGCGAGTACTAAGGGAAACACCATATATTTT; CDR3 protein: CASSLSASTKGNTIYF; J gene: TRBJ1-3; V gene: TRBV7-9; D gene: .; CDR3 length: 16; clone size: many
CDR3 DNA: TGTGCCAGTACCCAGGGGTGGAACTCCTACGAGCAGTACTTC; CDR3 protein: CASTQGWNSYEQYF; J gene: TRBJ2-7; V gene: TRBV19; D gene: .; CDR3 length: 14; clone size: many
CDR3 DNA: TGTGCTAGAGGACAGGGAAATACGACACCCCTCCACTTT; CDR3 protein: CARGQGNTTPLHF; J gene: TRBJ1-6; V gene: TRBV25-1; D gene: TRBD1; CDR3 length: 13; clone size: .
CDR3 DNA: TGTGCCAGCAGCTCCTATTACGGACAGGCCCTAGGAGGCTACACCTTC; CDR3 protein: CASSSYYGQALGGYTF; J gene: TRBJ1-2; V gene: TRBV11-2; D gene: TRBD1; CDR3 length: 16; clone size: few
CDR3 DNA: TGCGCCAGCAGCTTGGATCCCGGGGCCAACGTCCTGACTTTC; CDR3 protein: CASSLDPGANVLTF; J gene: TRBJ2-6; V gene: TRBV5-1; D gene: .; CDR3 length: 14; clone size: .
CDR3 DNA: TGCAGTGCTAGAGTTGGGGTCAGGTTGGACGAGCAGTACTTC; CDR3 protein: CSARVGVRLDEQYF; J gene: TRBJ2-7; V gene: TRBV20-1; D gene: .; CDR3 length: 14; clone size: many
CDR3 DNA: TGTGCCAGCTCAGCGACTAGCGAGGGCGAGCAGTACTTC; CDR3 protein: CASSATSEGEQYF; J gene: TRBJ2-7; V gene: TRBV2; D gene: TRBD2; CDR3 length: 13; clone size: few
CDR3 DNA: TGCAGTGCTACTCGGTCGAGGGACGAAAAACTGTTTTTT; CDR3 protein: CSATRSRDEKLFF; J gene: TRBJ1-4; V gene: TRBV20-1; D gene: .; CDR3 length: 13; clone size: few
CDR3 DNA: TGTGCCACTAGTGATCCCCGGGGGGGCTGCGAGCAGTACTTC; CDR3 protein: CATSDPRGGCEQYF; J gene: TRBJ2-7; V gene: TRBV24-1; D gene: TRBD2; CDR3 length: 14; clone size: .
CDR3 DNA: TGTGCCAGCAGTCCTGACAGGGACGGCTATGGCTGCACCTTC; CDR3 protein: CASSPDRDGYGCTF; J gene: TRBJ1-2; V gene: TRBV6-2/TRBV6-3; D gene: TRBD1; CDR3 length: 14; clone size: .
CDR3 DNA: TGTGCCACCAGCAGAGTGGGAGGGTTTTCCTACGAGCAGTACTTC; CDR3 protein: CATSRVGGFSYEQYF; J gene: TRBJ2-7; V gene: TRBV15; D gene: TRBD2; CDR3 length: 15; clone size: many
CDR3 DNA: TGCAGCGTCGTCCGGGACTGCCTAATGAACGGCTACACCTTC; CDR3 protein: CSVVRDCLMNGYTF; J gene: TRBJ1-2; V gene: TRBV29-1; D gene: .; CDR3 length: 14; clone size: .
CDR3 DNA: TGTGCCAGCAGCCTAGGCGGGCAGCTCCTAGCTAACTATGGCTACACCTTC; CDR3 protein: CASSLGGQLLANYGYTF; J gene: TRBJ1-2; V gene: TRBV9; D gene: .; CDR3 length: 17; clone size: many
CDR3 DNA: TGCAGTGCTAGAGAGTCGGACTATGGCTACACCTTC; CDR3 protein: CSARESDYGYTF; J gene: TRBJ1-2; V gene: TRBV20-1; D gene: .; CDR3 length: 12; clone size: .
CDR3 DNA: TGTGCCAGCAGCCGAACTAGCGGGGGGCCCACTGAGCAGTTCTTC; CDR3 protein: CASSRTSGGPTEQFF; J gene: TRBJ2-1; V gene: TRBV11-1; D gene: TRBD2; CDR3 length: 15; clone size: few
CDR3 DNA: TGTGCCAGCAGCGTAGCTACGGCGGGGGCCGCCACAGATACGCAGTATTTT; CDR3 protein: CASSVATAGAATDTQYF; J gene: TRBJ2-3; V gene: TRBV9; D gene: .; CDR3 length: 17; clone size: .
CDR3 DNA: TGCGCCAGCAGCCAAGTGGTCGGAGTTAGCAATCAGCCCCAGCATTTT; CDR3 protein: CASSQVVGVSNQPQHF; J gene: TRBJ1-5; V gene: TRBV4-1; D gene: .; CDR3 length: 16; clone size: once
CDR3 DNA: TGCAGTGCTAGAGACCCAGCGGGGTCCTCCTACGAGCAGTACTTC; CDR3 protein: CSARDPAGSSYEQYF; J gene: TRBJ2-7; V gene: TRBV20-1; D gene: TRBD2; CDR3 length: 15; clone size: .
CDR3 DNA: TGTGCCAGCAGTTACTCAGGGGATGGCTACACCTTC; CDR3 protein: CASSYSGDGYTF; J gene: TRBJ1-2; V gene: TRBV6-5; D gene: .; CDR3 length: 12; clone size: few